The clone carrying this T cell receptor beta chain was observed once. Study processing details: Cell counts per sample came from amplifying reference gene primers. The table came from immunoSEQ multiplex PCR; TCRdb's copy has only in-frame clones and leaves some out. V and J calls and clone size follow that table, whereas D and trimming were derived from the DNA. Of approximately 86,000 clones in the sample, nearly 90% were seen once. The sample is drawn from a study of blood T cell repertoires in COVID-19. At the level of the study: From T cells, B-cell-depleted T cells, or PBMCs came the material, which was cDNA or gDNA.

J lost 2 bases, V lost 1 base, and 2 bases had no gene match. CDR3 length: 15 amino acids. Germline-derived CDR1 and CDR2 are LNHNV and YYDKDF (reference sequence). The sample taken for sequencing was peripheral blood. This TCR came from a man aged 45-60 years with acute or convalescent COVID-19. The rearrangement joins TRBV15 to TRBJ1-5; 7 bases agree with TRBD1. CDR3 region: CATSRGTGRNQPQHF. DNA for the CDR3: TGTGCCACCAGCAGAGGGACAGGTCGCAATCAGCCCCAGCATTTT.